Below, 22 T cell receptor beta chains from the same sample are listed, as sequenced in a study of T cell responses to AZD1222 COVID-19 vaccine. This table comes from immunoSEQ multiplex PCR, and its TCRdb copy is limited to in-frame clones, with some not included. The repertoire holds 85,000 to 110,000 clones, approximately 89% seen once, with about 20% in the top ten. The source was peripheral blood, collected on day 0 of AZD1222 vaccination. These TCRs come from an adult in good health.

The chain links TRBV6-1 to TRBJ2-7, with a tentative D call TRBD2 (6 bases). The V and J ends lost 1 base and 6 bases respectively, with 13 bases between them. The germline V gene has CDR1 MNHNS and CDR2 SASEGT. This CDR3 contains 14 residues. The CDR3 region has the DNA TGTGCCAGCAGTGAAGAGAGACTAGTCCGCGAGCAGTACTTC. This codes for CASSEERLVREQYF.

This clone was detected only a few times. V is TRBV5-1 and J is TRBJ1-2; weak D call: TRBD1 (6 bases). The CDR3 is 14 amino acids. With 4 bases removed from V and 6 bases from J, the gap between germline ends came to 16 bases. Germline CDR1 reads SGHRS; CDR2 reads YFSETQ. The DNA for the CDR3 is TGCGCCAGCAGCCCAGACAGGATCTCCCATGGCTACACCTTC. Residues: CASSPDRISHGYTF.

The V gene is TRBV7-2, the J gene TRBJ2-3; 7 bases are a match to TRBD2. The germline CDR1 and CDR2 sequences are SGHTA and FQGNSA. The trim removed 7 bases at V and 3 bases at J, leaving 7 bases unmatched. CDR3 length equals 14 residues. Here the CDR3 reads CASTQSGATDTQYF. The CDR3 DNA sequence: TGTGCCAGCACCCAAAGCGGGGCGACAGATACGCAGTATTTT. Supplemented by reference TRBV7-2 and TRBJ2-3, the full variable domain reads GAGVSQSPSNKVTEKGKDVELRCDPISGHTALYWYRQSLGQGLEFLIYFQGNSAPDKSGLPSDRFSAERTGGSVSTLTIQRTQQEDSAVYLCASTQSGATDTQYFGPGTRLTVL.

The CDR3 sequence: CASSPTWGNQPQHF. The CDR3 region has the DNA TGCGCCAGCAGCCCCACCTGGGGCAATCAGCCCCAGCATTTT. The rearrangement uses TRBV4-1 and TRBJ1-5; no clear D. Germline V CDR1 and CDR2: MGHRA, YSYEKL. The CDR3 totals 14 residues. V lost 4 bases, J lost 2 bases, and 9 bases lay in between.

This sequence joins TRBV18 and TRBJ1-2, with D maybe TRBD1 (6 bases). Germline V CDR1 and CDR2: KGHSH, LQKENI. This CDR3 has 14 amino acids. The ends were cut back, 6 bases at V and 2 bases at J, with 13 bases in the middle. The CDR3 DNA reads TGTGCCAGCTCCATCGGGGGCCAGAACTATGGCTACACCTTC. This encodes CASSIGGQNYGYTF.

The rearrangement links TRBV15 to TRBJ1-4; D is unresolved. CDR3 length: 12 amino acids. The V end lost 1 base, the J end lost 8 bases, and 5 bases lay between the germline ends. Germline V lookup: CDR1 LNHNV, CDR2 YYDKDF (reference sequence). The CDR3 bases are TGTGCCACCAGCAGAGCAAGCGAAAAACTGTTTTTT. Translation: CATSRASEKLFF.

CDR3 coding DNA: TGTGCCAGCAGCTTAGGGGGACAGCCGAATTCACCCCTCCACTTT. This encodes CASSLGGQPNSPLHF. This chain joins TRBV11-2 and TRBJ1-6; 7 bases align to TRBD1. Looked up from germline, CDR1 is SGHAT and CDR2 is FQNNGV. V lost 1 base and J lost 7; bases outside the gene matches: 4. The CDR3 is made up of 15 amino acids.

The CDR3 nucleotides read TGCGCCAGCAGCCAAGTGATCCTTGGGACAGGGACAAATGAAAAACTGTTTTTT. It specifies CASSQVILGTGTNEKLFF. The gene calls are TRBV4-1 and TRBJ1-4; TRBD1 matches 9 bases. After removal of 1 base from V and 5 bases from J, the junction contained 11 bases not matched to a gene. This CDR3 comprises 18 residues. The germline gives CDR1 MGHRA, CDR2 YSYEKL.

V usage is TRBV6-1 and J usage is TRBJ1-2, with 10 bases matching TRBD1. The V gene end was trimmed by 4 bases and the J gene end by 8 bases; junction bases not matched to a gene: 13. CDR3 size: 16 residues. The V gene's germline CDR1 is MNHNS and CDR2 SASEGT. The CDR3 reads CASSGGQGVTLRGYTF. The DNA for the CDR3 is TGTGCCAGCAGTGGCGGACAGGGGGTTACCCTTAGGGGCTACACCTTC.

This chain joins TRBV5-1 and TRBJ1-1, with 9 bases identical to TRBD1. From germline, CDR1 is SGHRS and CDR2 YFSETQ. Germline trimming cut 4 bases from V and 1 base from J; bases unmatched to any gene: 5. The CDR3 totals 15 residues. CDR3 in amino acids: CASSLGDRANTEAFF. For the CDR3, the DNA is TGCGCCAGCAGCCTAGGGGACAGGGCGAACACTGAAGCTTTCTTT.

The CDR3 DNA reads TGCGCCAGCAGAGCCCAGCGGGAGACCTACAATGAGCAGTTCTTC. This sequence encodes CASRAQRETYNEQFF. The V call is TRBV10-2, the J call TRBJ2-1; TRBD2 matches 8 bases. V lost 6 bases to trimming and J lost 2 bases; unmatched junction nucleotides: 6. CDR1 and CDR2 (germline): WSHSY, SAAADI. The CDR3 has 15 amino acids.

This chain joins TRBV6-2 or TRBV6-3 and TRBJ1-2; D possibly corresponds to TRBD1 (5 bases). Germline values: CDR1 MNHEY, CDR2 SVGEGT. This CDR3 spans 14 amino acids. Trimming removed 6 bases at V and 6 bases at J, with 17 bases between. CDR3 sequence (DNA): TGTGCCAGCAGCGCTCGGGACGCTGGTCATGGCTACACCTTC. It specifies CASSARDAGHGYTF.

This chain links TRBV6-5 with TRBJ2-7; D not resolved. Trimming removed 5 bases at V and 6 bases at J, with 17 bases between. CDR1 and CDR2 from the germline V gene are MNHEY and SVGAGI. The CDR3 covers 14 residues. CDR3 coding DNA: TGTGCCAGCAGTCCCACCTACTCAGCCCCCGAGCAGTACTTC. It codes for CASSPTYSAPEQYF.

This rearrangement joins TRBV18 to TRBJ1-5; 10 bases map to TRBD1. Germline CDR1 and CDR2: KGHSH and LQKENI. The trim removed 3 bases at V and 5 bases at J, leaving 10 bases unmatched. The CDR3 is 17 residues long. The chain's CDR3 is CASSPKRETGGYQPQHF. The CDR3 nucleotides are TGTGCCAGCTCACCGAAACGGGAGACAGGGGGCTATCAGCCCCAGCATTTT.

The DNA for the CDR3 is TGTGCCACCTCGGGACAGGGAGGCAATCAGCCCCAGCATTTT. Protein: CATSGQGGNQPQHF. The chain employs TRBV19 and TRBJ1-5; TRBD1 matches 9 bases. Trimming took 10 bases from V and 2 from J; bases not matched to a gene: 6. CDR1 is LNHDA, CDR2 SQIVND, per germline (reference sequence). The CDR3 is 14 amino acids.

This clone was counted a few times. The chain uses TRBV7-9 and TRBJ2-3, with D perhaps TRBD1 (6 bases). The V end lost 1 base, the J end lost 0 bases, and 11 bases lay between the germline ends. Germline loops: CDR1 SEHNR, CDR2 FQNEAQ (reference sequence). The CDR3 has 16 residues. The CDR3 sequence is CASSLDVGASTDTQYF. The CDR3 DNA follows: TGTGCCAGCAGCTTAGACGTGGGGGCCAGCACAGATACGCAGTATTTT.

This clone was recorded a few times. V gene TRBV28 combines with J gene TRBJ1-1; no reliable D call. This CDR3 is 14 amino acids long. Trimming removed 4 bases at V and 0 bases at J, with 9 bases between. Germline V gene sequence: CDR1 MDHEN, CDR2 SYDVKM. The CDR3 spells CASSSASLNTEAFF. DNA of the CDR3: TGTGCCAGCAGTTCGGCCAGCCTGAACACTGAAGCTTTCTTT. The complete variable domain, with remaining parts taken from reference TRBV28 and TRBJ1-1, reads DVKVTQSSRYLVKRTGEKVFLECVQDMDHENMFWYRQDPGLGLRLIYFSYDVKMKEKGDIPEGYSVSREKKERFSLILESASTNQTSMYLCASSSASLNTEAFFGQGTRLTVV.

The chain employs TRBV7-9 and TRBJ2-7; 7 bases map to TRBD2. V lost 8 bases and J lost 4; bases outside the gene matches: 14. CDR1 is SEHNR and CDR2 is FQNEAQ in the germline V gene (reference sequence). The CDR3 extends over 15 amino acids. The CDR3 DNA sequence: TGTGCCAGCTCCAGAGGGGCAGCGGGATTATACGAGCAGTACTTC. Translated, it gives CASSRGAAGLYEQYF.

The gene calls are TRBV28 and TRBJ1-5, with TRBD1 matching over 8 bases. With 7 bases clipped from V and 4 bases from J, the junction kept 9 bases outside the gene matches. Germline CDR1 MDHEN, CDR2 SYDVKM. The CDR3 loop spans 15 amino acids. CDR3 sequence reads: CASIPQGAGNQPQHF. For the CDR3, the DNA is TGTGCCAGCATTCCCCAGGGGGCCGGGAATCAGCCCCAGCATTTT. The full variable domain, rest sourced from reference TRBV28 and TRBJ1-5, is DVKVTQSSRYLVKRTGEKVFLECVQDMDHENMFWYRQDPGLGLRLIYFSYDVKMKEKGDIPEGYSVSREKKERFSLILESASTNQTSMYLCASIPQGAGNQPQHFGDGTRLSIL.

V is TRBV18 and J is TRBJ1-5; D remains unclear. CDR1 KGHSH and CDR2 LQKENI come from the germline V gene. The CDR3 is 16 amino acids. V gave up 3 bases and J gave up 2 bases, with 14 bases separating them. The CDR3 DNA follows: TGTGCCAGCTCACCTCCTGCTATGTCTGGCAATCAGCCCCAGCATTTT. Translating gives CASSPPAMSGNQPQHF.

This chain links TRBV19 with TRBJ2-1; D tentatively reads TRBD1 or TRBD2 (5 bases each). V was shortened by 4 bases and J by 9 bases, with 16 bases between the two germline ends. CDR1 is LNHDA, CDR2 SQIVND, per germline (reference sequence). The CDR3 spans 14 residues. CDR3 in DNA: TGTGCCAGTAGTACAGGGTCGGACTTTGGTGAGCAGTTCTTC. This translates into CASSTGSDFGEQFF.

The chain is built from TRBV6-4 and TRBJ2-2; the D gene is possibly TRBD1 (7 bases). Trimming removed 5 bases at V and 1 base at J, with 23 bases between. Germline V CDR1 and CDR2: MRHNA, SNTAGT. This CDR3 has 19 residues. In DNA form, the CDR3 reads TGTGCCAGCAGTTTCCAAGGGGGCGGGAATCCTTTGAACACCGGGGAGCTGTTTTTT. This gives the protein CASSFQGGGNPLNTGELFF.